The 18 T cell receptor beta chains presented below share a single source sample, sequenced in a study of cytomegalovirus exposure and HLA in healthy donors. PCR primers comprised 60 Vbeta and 13 Jbeta primers. The assay was immunoSEQ multiplex PCR, and TCRdb's table has in-frame clones only and misses some. This sample yields approximately 89,000 clones, of which roughly 77% are seen a single time; approximately 10% belongs to the top ten. Sequencing was done on a sample of PBMCs. The source is a human donor in good health.

The V call is TRBV2, the J call TRBJ1-5, with D possibly being TRBD1 (6 bases). The V end was cut by 8 bases, the J end by 2 bases, with 25 bases between. This CDR3 region has 18 residues. The germline gives CDR1 SNHLY, CDR2 FYNNEI. The chain's CDR3 is CASLPTRDTYTGNQPQHF. CDR3 sequence (DNA): TGTGCCAGCCTCCCGACCCGGGACACATACACTGGCAATCAGCCCCAGCATTTT.

V is TRBV11-2 and J is TRBJ2-3; 8 bases are a match to TRBD2. CDR3 size: 15 residues. Germline trimming cut 5 bases from V and 6 bases from J; bases unmatched to any gene: 10. Germline values: CDR1 SGHAT, CDR2 FQNNGV. The CDR3 sequence: CASSIRTSLTDTQYF. In DNA form, the CDR3 reads TGTGCCAGCAGCATCAGGACTAGCCTTACCGATACGCAGTATTTT.

In DNA form, the CDR3 reads TGTGCCAGCACCCCCGGGGTCCTCGGCTACACCTTC. Encoded protein: CASTPGVLGYTF. This sequence joins TRBV28 and TRBJ1-2; D unclear. Trimming stripped 7 bases from V and 8 bases from J, with 14 bases between. Germline V gene data show CDR1 as MDHEN and CDR2 as SYDVKM. This CDR3 spans 12 amino acids.

This CDR3 reads CASSLIRGVTGELFF. The DNA for the CDR3 is TGTGCCAGCAGTTTAATCAGGGGGGTCACCGGGGAGCTGTTTTTT. The chain combines TRBV27 with TRBJ2-2; possibly TRBD1 for D (7 bases). This CDR3 is 15 amino acids long. CDR1 MNHEY and CDR2 SMNVEV come from the germline V gene (reference sequence). V was cut by 2 bases and J by 4 bases, with 11 bases left in between.

The chain has TRBV7-2 and TRBJ2-2, with 8 bases aligning to TRBD2. The CDR3 is 16 residues long. Trimming removed 5 bases from V and 4 bases from J; junction bases left unmatched: 9. From germline, CDR1 is SGHTA and CDR2 FQGNSA. The CDR3 here is CASSPASGRPTGELFF. In DNA form, the CDR3 reads TGTGCCAGCAGCCCGGCTAGCGGGCGGCCCACCGGGGAGCTGTTTTTT.

The V and J genes are TRBV15 and TRBJ2-5, with TRBD2 matching over 10 bases. V dropped 0 bases and J dropped 4; count of bases not matched to a gene: 5. Germline CDR1 reads LNHNV; CDR2 reads YYDKDF (reference sequence). The CDR3 has 16 residues. The CDR3 DNA is TGTGCCACCAGCAGAGATAGGGCTAGCGGGAGAGAGACCCAGTACTTC. This gives the protein CATSRDRASGRETQYF.

The chain is built from TRBV7-8 and TRBJ1-5; TRBD1 aligns across 9 bases. The CDR3 loop spans 15 amino acids. V shed 4 bases and J 4 bases; nucleotides not matched to a gene: 5. CDR1 is SGHVS, CDR2 FQNEAQ, per germline. The DNA for the CDR3 is TGTGCCAGCAGCTCCCGGGACAGGGAAAATCAGCCCCAGCATTTT. The encoded protein is CASSSRDRENQPQHF.

The chain has TRBV18 and TRBJ2-3, with 10 bases identical to TRBD2. The ends lost 4 bases at V and 6 bases at J; junction bases unmatched: 7. The CDR3 is made up of 15 amino acids. CDR1 is KGHSH and CDR2 is LQKENI in the germline V gene. Here the CDR3 DNA reads TGTGCCAGCTCACAAGTAGCGGGGGGCCTGGATACGCAGTATTTT. Its protein is CASSQVAGGLDTQYF.

The V and J genes are TRBV18 and TRBJ2-1, with D maybe TRBD2 (5 bases). The V and J ends lost 3 bases and 7 bases respectively, with 19 bases between them. The V gene's germline CDR1 is KGHSH and CDR2 LQKENI. This CDR3 region has 16 residues. CDR3 sequence reads: CASSPQRLQDGNEQFF. For the CDR3, the DNA is TGTGCCAGCTCACCTCAGCGGCTGCAAGACGGGAATGAGCAGTTCTTC.

Turning to this clone: At one end, the junction sequence differs from germline, possibly due to a read error. The chain joins TRBV10-3 to TRBJ1-2, with D possibly being TRBD1 (5 bases). The CDR3 is made up of 15 amino acids. Germline V gene data show CDR1 as ENHRY and CDR2 as SYGVKD. This CDR3 is CAISGSQTRGYGYIF. CDR3 nucleotide sequence: TGTGCCATCAGTGGGTCGCAGACTAGGGGCTATGGCTACATCTTC.

The chain has TRBV13 and TRBJ2-2; TRBD2 aligns across 7 bases. This CDR3 is built from 14 residues. After removal of 4 bases from V and 2 bases from J, the junction contained 1 base not matched to a gene. Germline CDR1 and CDR2: PRHDT and FYEKMQ (reference sequence). The CDR3 reads CASSWGGNTGELFF. Written as DNA, the CDR3 is TGTGCCAGCAGCTGGGGGGGAAACACCGGGGAGCTGTTTTTT.

The genes are TRBV9 and TRBJ2-1; D remains ambiguous. With 0 bases removed from V and 4 bases from J, the gap between germline ends came to 5 bases. Per germline, CDR1 SGDLS and CDR2 YYNGEE. CDR3 length: 13 residues. The CDR3 here is CASSVAGYNEQFF. CDR3 nucleotide sequence: TGTGCCAGCAGCGTAGCCGGTTACAATGAGCAGTTCTTC.

The chain is built from TRBV7-3 and TRBJ2-1; TRBD1 matches 7 bases. V was pared by 4 bases and J by 9 bases, with 3 bases of the junction left unmatched. There are 12 residues in the CDR3. Germline values: CDR1 SGHTA, CDR2 FQGTGA. The CDR3 region has the DNA TGTGCCAGCAGCTGGGCAGGGGGTGAGCAGTTCTTC. Its protein product is CASSWAGGEQFF. The variable domain in full, with the rest retrieved from reference TRBV7-3 and TRBJ2-1, is GAGVSQTPSNKVTEKGKYVELRCDPISGHTALYWYRQSLGQGPEFLIYFQGTGAADDSGLPNDRFFAVRPEGSVSTLKIQRTERGDSAVYLCASSWAGGEQFFGPGTRLTVL.

Only a few counts were recorded for this clone. V gene TRBV19 combines with J gene TRBJ1-3, with D possibly matching TRBD1 (5 bases). The CDR3 consists of 17 residues. V lost 6 bases and J lost 8, with 26 bases in between. Germline values: CDR1 LNHDA, CDR2 SQIVND (reference sequence). The CDR3 region has the DNA TGTGCCAGTAGAAATCGACACCGACAGAGTGAAATAGACACCATATATTTT. The encoded protein is CASRNRHRQSEIDTIYF.

The V call is TRBV2, the J call TRBJ1-4, with D uncertain. V gave up 6 bases and J gave up 4 bases, with 9 bases separating them. CDR3 length equals 13 residues. Per the germline V gene, CDR1 is SNHLY and CDR2 is FYNNEI. In DNA form, the CDR3 reads TGTGCCAGCAGCCGGGAGAATAATGAAAAACTGTTTTTT. This encodes CASSRENNEKLFF. The full variable domain, in which reference TRBV2 and TRBJ1-4 provide the parts outside the CDR3, is EPEVTQTPSHQVTQMGQEVILRCVPISNHLYFYWYRQILGQKVEFLVSFYNNEISEKSEIFDDQFSVERPDGSNFTLKIRSTKLEDSAMYFCASSRENNEKLFFGSGTQLSVL.

V usage is TRBV9 and J usage is TRBJ2-2, with 8 bases matching TRBD2. This CDR3 has 15 amino acids. Germline CDR1 SGDLS, CDR2 YYNGEE. V lost 4 bases, J lost 5 bases, and 7 bases stayed unmatched. The chain's CDR3 is CASSPYAGGTGELFF. CDR3 nucleotides: TGTGCCAGCAGCCCCTACGCGGGGGGAACCGGGGAGCTGTTTTTT.

The rearrangement links TRBV14 to TRBJ1-1, with TRBD1 matching over 12 bases. The CDR3 consists of 15 residues. Germline CDR1 SGHDN, CDR2 FVKESK. With V trimmed by 2 bases and J by 3 bases, 1 base remained unmatched. DNA of the CDR3: TGTGCCAGCAGCCAACGGGACAGGGGGCACACTGAAGCTTTCTTT. Translating it yields CASSQRDRGHTEAFF.

The chain carries TRBV28 and TRBJ1-5, with TRBD1 as a possible D gene (5 bases). Germline V lookup: CDR1 MDHEN, CDR2 SYDVKM. The V end was cut by 1 base, the J end by 0 bases, with 16 bases between. This CDR3 comprises 18 residues. Written as DNA, the CDR3 is TGTGCCAGCAGTTTATCCAGGGTAGGAGCCTATAGCAATCAGCCCCAGCATTTT. Protein sequence: CASSLSRVGAYSNQPQHF.